This T cell receptor beta chain came from a study of identical twins. MiXCR, applied by TCRdb to the 5' RACE reads, yields one record per CDR3 protein. In the table there are 690,000 or so distinct CDR3 sequences, roughly 6.2% of which are singletons. Germline loops: CDR1 SQVTM, CDR2 ANQGSEA. V was shortened by 2 bases and J by 0 bases, with 15 bases between the two germline ends. This CDR3 has 16 residues. The chain recombines TRBV29-1 with TRBJ2-3; D is unresolved. This receptor was taken from a man younger than 35 in good health. Material: naive T cells sorted from blood. Written as DNA, the CDR3 is TGCAGCGTTGAATCGCTCCGCCGTCCTAGCACAGATACGCAGTATTTT. Its protein is CSVESLRRPSTDTQYF.